This T cell receptor beta chain was sequenced for a study of blood T cells in healthy people across ages. Findings of the study overall: It was the long-lived donors that had more naive CD4+ cells and higher diversity than aged donors. Measured against age, TCR beta diversity per million T cells decreased in a roughly linear manner.

They isolated at least 6 million PBMCs from each sample. In the case of this clonotype: Its antigen is currently unknown.

CDR1 and CDR2 (germline): SGHKS, YYEKEE (reference sequence). V dropped 5 bases and J dropped 5; count of bases not matched to a gene: 8. The CDR3 is made up of 15 amino acids. Next came a second PCR, run for about 7 to 11 cycles, which used a sample-barcoded 5' primer along with a J-beta primer mix. Each cDNA molecule was tagged by a template-switch adaptor with 12 random nucleotides. Using its own MiXCR run on the 5' RACE reads, TCRdb lists one record per CDR3 protein. The data show approximately 1,700,000 distinct CDR3 sequences, with about two fifths seen just once and roughly 23% held by the top ten.

This sequence was found in a human donor in good health. The V call is TRBV5-5, the J call TRBJ2-7; the match to TRBD2 covers 12 bases. Sample: blood. CDR3: CASSGGLAGLNEQYF. DNA of the CDR3: TGTGCCAGCAGTGGTGGACTAGCGGGGCTGAACGAGCAGTACTTC.